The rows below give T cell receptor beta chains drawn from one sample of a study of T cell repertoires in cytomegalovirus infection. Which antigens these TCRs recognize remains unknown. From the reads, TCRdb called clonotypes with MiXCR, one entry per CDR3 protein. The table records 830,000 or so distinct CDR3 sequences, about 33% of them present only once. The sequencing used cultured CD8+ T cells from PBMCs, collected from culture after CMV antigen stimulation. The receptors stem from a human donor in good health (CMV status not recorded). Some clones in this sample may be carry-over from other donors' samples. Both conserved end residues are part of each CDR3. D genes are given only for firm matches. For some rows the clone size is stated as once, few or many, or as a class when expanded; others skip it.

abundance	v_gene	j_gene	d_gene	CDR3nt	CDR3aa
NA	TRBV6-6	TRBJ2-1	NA	TGTGCCAGCAGGTCCGAGAGCTATGATTTCACCTACAATGAGCAGTTCTTC	CASRSESYDFTYNEQFF
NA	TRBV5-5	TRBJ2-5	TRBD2	TGTGCCAGCAGTCCGTCCCCGCAGACTAGCGGGGGACAAGAGACCCAGTACTTC	CASSPSPQTSGGQETQYF
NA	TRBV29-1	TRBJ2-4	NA	TGCAGCGCCCAAGGGTTAGCCAAAAACATTCAGTACTTC	CSAQGLAKNIQYF
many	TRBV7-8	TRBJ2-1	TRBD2	TGTGCCAGCAGCTTAAGCGGGGGGGCCGCTAATGAGCAGTTCTTC	CASSLSGGAANEQFF
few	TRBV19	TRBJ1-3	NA	TGTGCCACCGGACCGGCCGGAAACACCATATATTTT	CATGPAGNTIYF
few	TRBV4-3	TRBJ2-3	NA	TGCGCCAGCAGCCAAGGGGACACCCGAGGCCCCACAGATACGCAGTATTTT	CASSQGDTRGPTDTQYF
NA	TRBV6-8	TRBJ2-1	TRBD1	TGTGCCAGCAGTTTCTCGGTTAAGGGGGCGTCCTACAATGAGCAGTTCTTC	CASSFSVKGASYNEQFF
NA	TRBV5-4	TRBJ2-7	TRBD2	TGTGCCAGCAGCTTGGGACTAGCTCAAGGGAACGAGCAGTACTTC	CASSLGLAQGNEQYF
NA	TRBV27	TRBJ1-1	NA	TGTGTCAGCAGTCTAAGTAACATGAACACTGAAGCTTTCTTT	CVSSLSNMNTEAFF
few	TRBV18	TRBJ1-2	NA	TGTGCCAGCTTGGGGATTCCTAACTATGGCTACACCTTC	CASLGIPNYGYTF
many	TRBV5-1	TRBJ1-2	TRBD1	TGCGCCAGCAGCTGGACAGGGAGCGGCTACACCTTC	CASSWTGSGYTF
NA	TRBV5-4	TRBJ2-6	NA	TGTGCCAGCAGTGCAGAGTCCTCTGGGGCCAACGTCCTGACTTTC	CASSAESSGANVLTF
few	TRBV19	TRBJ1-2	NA	TGTGCCAGTACCCCTAGACAGACGTCTTATGGCTACACCTTC	CASTPRQTSYGYTF
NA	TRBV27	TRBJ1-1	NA	TGTGCCAGCAGGGGACCGGGGTACACTGAAGCTTTCTTT	CASRGPGYTEAFF
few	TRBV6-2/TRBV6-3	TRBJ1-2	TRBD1	TGTGCCAGCACCGACAGGGGATATGATGGCTACACCTTC	CASTDRGYDGYTF
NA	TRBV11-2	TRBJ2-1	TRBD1	TGTGCCAGCAGCTCCCCGGGACAGAGAAACAATGAGCAGTTCTTC	CASSSPGQRNNEQFF
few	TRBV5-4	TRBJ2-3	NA	TGTGCCAGCAGCTTGGTTGAGACTCGCACAGATACGCAGTATTTT	CASSLVETRTDTQYF
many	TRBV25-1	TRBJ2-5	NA	TGTGCCAGCAGTGAACTGGGGGTTCAAGAGACCCAGTACTTC	CASSELGVQETQYF
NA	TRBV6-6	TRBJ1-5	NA	TGTGCCAGCAGTTTAGAGCGGGGGGTGGAGCCCCAGCATTTT	CASSLERGVEPQHF
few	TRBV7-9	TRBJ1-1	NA	TGTGCCAGCAGCGCCCCAGGGGTCACTGAAGCTTTCTTT	CASSAPGVTEAFF
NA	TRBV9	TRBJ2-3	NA	TGTGCCAGCAGCGCCCGGCCCCAGAGGACAGATACGCAGTATTTT	CASSARPQRTDTQYF
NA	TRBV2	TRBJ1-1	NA	TGTGCCAGCAGTGAAGCCCCAAAAGTCCTCATGAACACTGAAGCTTTCTTT	CASSEAPKVLMNTEAFF
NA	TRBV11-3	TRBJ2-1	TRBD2	TGTGCCAGCAGCTTAGGTGAACTAGCGGGGGCCTACAATGAGCAGTTCTTC	CASSLGELAGAYNEQFF
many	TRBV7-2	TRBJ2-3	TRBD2	TGTGCCAGCAGCTCGATGGGTAGCGGGGTTGAAGATACGCAGTATTTT	CASSSMGSGVEDTQYF
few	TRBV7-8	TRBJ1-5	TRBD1	TGTGCCAGCAGCTCAGGGGGGGTTTTGGGGAATCAGCCCCAGCATTTT	CASSSGGVLGNQPQHF
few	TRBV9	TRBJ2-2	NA	TGTGCCAGCAGCGAAGGCGGCGGGTCAGGCAACACCGGGGAGCTGTTTTTT	CASSEGGGSGNTGELFF
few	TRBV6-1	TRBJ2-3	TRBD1	TGTGCCAGCAGTGAACCTAGGACAGGGTTCGCAGATACGCAGTATTTT	CASSEPRTGFADTQYF
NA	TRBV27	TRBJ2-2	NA	TGTGCCAGCAGTATCAGTCAGCGCACCGGGGAGCTGTTTTTT	CASSISQRTGELFF
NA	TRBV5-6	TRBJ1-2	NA	TGTGCCAGCAGCTTCGGTCTTTCTGGCTACACCTTC	CASSFGLSGYTF
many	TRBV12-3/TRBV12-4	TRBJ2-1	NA	TGTGCCAGCAGTTTAGAATCAAGCTCCTACAATGAGCAGTTCTTC	CASSLESSSYNEQFF
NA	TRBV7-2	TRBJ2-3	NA	TGTGCCAGCAGCCTCCGGGACTCCTTTTCTAGCACAGATACGCAGTATTTT	CASSLRDSFSSTDTQYF
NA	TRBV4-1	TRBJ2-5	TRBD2	TGCGCCAGCAGCCAAGATCTCGTACGCGAGCGGGGGACCCAGTACTTC	CASSQDLVRERGTQYF
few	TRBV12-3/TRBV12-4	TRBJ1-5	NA	TGTGCCAGCAGTCAGGGGACTAATCAGCCCCAGCATTTT	CASSQGTNQPQHF
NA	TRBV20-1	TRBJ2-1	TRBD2	TGCAGTGCTCCAATACTTGAAGCTAGCGGGGTTTACAATGAGCAGTTCTTC	CSAPILEASGVYNEQFF
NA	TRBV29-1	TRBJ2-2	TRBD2	TGCAGCGCCCTCAACGCCCAGCGGGGGTACACCGGGGAGCTGTTTTTT	CSALNAQRGYTGELFF
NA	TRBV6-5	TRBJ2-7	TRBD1	TGTGCCAGCAGCCCAATCGGGACAGTTAACTCCTACGAGCAGTACTTC	CASSPIGTVNSYEQYF
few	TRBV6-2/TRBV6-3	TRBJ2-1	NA	TGTGCCAGCAGTTTCAGCCCCATCGTGAGGAATGAGCAGTTCTTC	CASSFSPIVRNEQFF
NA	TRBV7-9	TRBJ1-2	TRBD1	TGTGCCAACAGACCCCATACAGGGGGCATATATGGCTACACCTTC	CANRPHTGGIYGYTF
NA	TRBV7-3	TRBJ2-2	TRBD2	TGTGCCAGCAGCTTAATAAGCGGGGCAAGTGCCGGGGAGCTGTTTTTT	CASSLISGASAGELFF
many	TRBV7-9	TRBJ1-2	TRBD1	TGTGCCAGCAGGGACAGGGATTCCGGCTATGGCTACACCTTC	CASRDRDSGYGYTF
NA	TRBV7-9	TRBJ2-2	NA	TGTGCCAGCAGCCCCCCTCCGGGACACCGACGGGACGGGGAGCTGTTTTTT	CASSPPPGHRRDGELFF
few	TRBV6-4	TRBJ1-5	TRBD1	TGTGCCAGCGGTGGACAGGGACTTCAGCCCCAGCATTTT	CASGGQGLQPQHF
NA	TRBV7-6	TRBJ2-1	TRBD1	TGTGCCAGCAGCTTAGTGCTAAGGGACAGGGGCCACAATGAGCAGTTCTTC	CASSLVLRDRGHNEQFF
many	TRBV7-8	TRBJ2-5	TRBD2	TGTGCCAGCAGCATGGGACTAGCGGGGCAAGAGACCCAGTACTTC	CASSMGLAGQETQYF
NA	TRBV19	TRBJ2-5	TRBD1	TGTGCCAGTAGTATTTCGGGACAGGGGATAGAGACCCAGTACTTC	CASSISGQGIETQYF
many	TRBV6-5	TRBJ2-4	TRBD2	TGTGCCAGCAGTTACTCCCCTCCGCTAGCGGGGGCCCTTTCCGTAGCCAAAAACATTCAGTACTTC	CASSYSPPLAGALSVAKNIQYF
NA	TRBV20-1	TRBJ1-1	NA	TGCAGTGCTACCCGTTCCCCGGGGCCGAACACTGAAGCTTTCTTT	CSATRSPGPNTEAFF
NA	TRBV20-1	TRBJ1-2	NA	TGCAGCCTTACAGGGACTCAAAACTATGGCTACACCTTC	CSLTGTQNYGYTF
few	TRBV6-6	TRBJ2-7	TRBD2	TGTGCCAGCAGTTCGCGCCGGGGGGGCAATTACGAGCAGTACTTC	CASSSRRGGNYEQYF
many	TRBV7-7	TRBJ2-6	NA	TGTGCTAGCAGCTTACAAGGGTTTAGATCTGGGGCCAACGTCCTGACTTTC	CASSLQGFRSGANVLTF
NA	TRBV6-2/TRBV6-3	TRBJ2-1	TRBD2	TGTGCCACCTGGGGGACGGTGGCGGGGGACCCTTACAATGAGCAGTTCTTC	CATWGTVAGDPYNEQFF
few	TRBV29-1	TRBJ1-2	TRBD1	TGCAGCGTTGGAGACAGGGGAGATCTCTATGGCTACACCTTC	CSVGDRGDLYGYTF
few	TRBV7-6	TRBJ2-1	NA	TGTGCCAGCAGCTTAGGTGCAGGTGCGGCCAATGAGCAGTTCTTC	CASSLGAGAANEQFF
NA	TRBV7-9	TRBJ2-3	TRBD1	TGTGCCAGCGGGCACAGGGGTACAGATACGCAGTATTTT	CASGHRGTDTQYF